These 20 T cell receptor beta chains share one sample of origin, sequenced in a study of shared clonotypes between healthy human individuals. Naive CD8 cells comprised CD45RO-negative, CCR7-positively selected cells, excluding terminally differentiated effector memory CD45RA+ cells. Libraries were prepared by immunoSEQ multiplex PCR; TCRdb keeps only in-frame clonotypes and omits some of them. The sample carries about 2 million clones, just under 95% recorded once. Input material: naive CD8+ T cells sorted from blood. The receptor source for this set is a man between 18 and 29 years old in good health.

The rearrangement uses TRBV19 and TRBJ2-7; 10 bases agree with TRBD1. Germline V gene data show CDR1 as LNHDA and CDR2 as SQIVND (reference sequence). This CDR3 is 15 amino acids long. V shed 3 bases and J 6 bases; nucleotides not matched to a gene: 8. The chain's CDR3 is CASSISMGQGSEQYF. In DNA form, the CDR3 reads TGTGCCAGTAGTATTTCAATGGGACAGGGGTCCGAGCAGTACTTC.

The rearrangement joins TRBV27 to TRBJ2-7; weak D call: TRBD1 (5 bases). Deletions cut 5 bases from V and 0 bases from J, with 17 bases between. Germline CDR1 MNHEY, CDR2 SMNVEV (reference sequence). The CDR3 is made up of 16 amino acids. The CDR3 sequence: CASSPLRSQGSYEQYF. The CDR3 nucleotides are TGTGCCAGCAGTCCTTTAAGGTCCCAGGGCTCCTACGAGCAGTACTTC.

In DNA, the CDR3 is TGTGCCAGCAGCGTAGCAGGGATCCTCCAGGGAGAGCAGTTCTTC. Encoded protein: CASSVAGILQGEQFF. J is TRBJ2-1 and V is TRBV9; weak D call: TRBD1 (5 bases). This CDR3 contains 15 residues. Trimming stripped 0 bases from V and 10 bases from J, with 17 bases between. Germline V gives CDR1 SGDLS, CDR2 YYNGEE. The full variable domain, its missing parts supplied by reference TRBV9 and TRBJ2-1, is DSGVTQTPKHLITATGQRVTLRCSPRSGDLSVYWYQQSLDQGLQFLIQYYNGEERAKGNILERFSAQQFPDLHSELNLSSLELGDSALYFCASSVAGILQGEQFFGPGTRLTVL.

The chain employs TRBV6-1 and TRBJ1-2, with 7 bases that match TRBD1. After removal of 6 bases from V and 8 bases from J, the junction contained 9 bases not matched to a gene. CDR3 size: 13 residues. CDR1 is MNHNS and CDR2 is SASEGT in the germline V gene. The DNA for the CDR3 is TGTGCCAGCAGGAACGACAGGGATGGCGGCTACACCTTC. Translation gives CASRNDRDGGYTF.

The V and J genes are TRBV2 and TRBJ2-1; the D gene is possibly TRBD2 (7 bases). Germline-derived CDR1 and CDR2 are SNHLY and FYNNEI. Trimming removed 1 base at V and 2 bases at J, with 15 bases between. There are 17 residues in the CDR3. The CDR3 nucleotides read TGTGCCAGCAGTGAAGTTGGCGGGGGCCGAACCTACAATGAGCAGTTCTTC. Translation: CASSEVGGGRTYNEQFF. Combining the CDR3 with reference TRBV2 and TRBJ2-1 gives the whole variable domain EPEVTQTPSHQVTQMGQEVILRCVPISNHLYFYWYRQILGQKVEFLVSFYNNEISEKSEIFDDQFSVERPDGSNFTLKIRSTKLEDSAMYFCASSEVGGGRTYNEQFFGPGTRLTVL.

This chain links TRBV6-6 with TRBJ1-1, with 10 bases matching TRBD1. Germline V lookup: CDR1 MNHNY, CDR2 SVGAGI (reference sequence). V gave up 2 bases and J gave up 4 bases; unmatched junction bases: 4. The CDR3 sequence is 15 residues long. CDR3 bases: TGTGCCAGCAGTTACCCCGACAGGGGGCCCACTGAAGCTTTCTTT. Amino acids: CASSYPDRGPTEAFF.

The chain couples TRBV6-5 to TRBJ2-1; no firm D call. This CDR3 contains 16 residues. Germline assignment: CDR1 MNHEY and CDR2 SVGAGI. Deletions cut 4 bases from V and 4 bases from J, with 17 bases between. CDR3: CASSLRAHLYYNEQFF. CDR3 sequence (DNA): TGTGCCAGCAGTTTAAGGGCGCACCTCTATTACAATGAGCAGTTCTTC.

The chain employs TRBV6-5 and TRBJ2-7; D remains unclear. V was shortened by 4 bases and J by 3 bases, with 4 bases between the two germline ends. Looked up from germline, CDR1 is MNHEY and CDR2 is SVGAGI. The CDR3 has 11 residues. The CDR3: CASSWFYEQYF. CDR3 in DNA: TGTGCCAGCAGTTGGTTCTACGAGCAGTACTTC.

This clone was counted once. The chain is built from TRBV5-8 and TRBJ2-7, with D tentatively TRBD1 or TRBD2 (5 bases each). This CDR3 spans 16 amino acids. Germline V CDR1 and CDR2: SGHTS, YDEGEE. V was shortened by 1 base and J by 2 bases, with 16 bases between the two germline ends. In DNA form, the CDR3 reads TGTGCCAGCAGCTTGAGCCTTCTGGGGGTCCCCTACGAGCAGTACTTC. Protein product: CASSLSLLGVPYEQYF.

A single count supports this clone. This sample includes further DNA sequences coding for the same CDR3. This sequence joins TRBV9 and TRBJ2-7; D not resolved. CDR1 is SGDLS, CDR2 YYNGEE, per germline. The V gene lost 0 bases and the J gene lost 1 base, with 5 bases spanning the gap. The CDR3 extends over 13 amino acids. CDR3 protein: CASSVGPSYEQYF. CDR3 nucleotide sequence: TGTGCCAGCAGCGTAGGCCCATCCTACGAGCAGTACTTC.

V is TRBV28 and J is TRBJ2-7; TRBD1 matches at 9 bases. This CDR3 has 16 residues. The J segment lost 3 bases and the V segment lost 3 bases, leaving 9 bases of the junction unmatched. Germline V gene lookup returns CDR1 MDHEN and CDR2 SYDVKM. The CDR3 is CASSFWGQGFNYEQYF. CDR3 sequence (DNA): TGTGCCAGCAGTTTCTGGGGACAGGGCTTCAACTACGAGCAGTACTTC.

The chain is built from TRBV10-1 and TRBJ1-1; D ambiguous. The V end lost 5 bases, the J end lost 1 base, and 8 bases lay between the germline ends. This CDR3 spans 13 amino acids. Germline CDR1 WNHNN, CDR2 SYGVQD (reference sequence). CDR3: CASSPGRNTEAFF. CDR3 DNA sequence: TGCGCCAGCAGTCCCGGACGGAACACTGAAGCTTTCTTT.

The table lists this clone with a count of one. The chain uses TRBV6-6 and TRBJ2-4; a weak D match, TRBD2 (5 bases). Trimming left V 7 bases short and J 5 bases short, with 15 bases between. This CDR3 has 14 residues. From germline, CDR1 is MNHNY and CDR2 SVGAGI (reference sequence). The CDR3 nucleotides read TGTGCCAGCACCGGAGAAGGGAGTCAAAACATTCAGTACTTC. As protein: CASTGEGSQNIQYF.

The chain carries TRBV4-1 and TRBJ2-7; unclear D gene. The V end was cut by 1 base, the J end by 3 bases, with 10 bases between. The CDR3 is 14 residues long. Germline CDR1 MGHRA, CDR2 YSYEKL. CDR3 bases: TGCGCCAGCAGCCAAGTCGCGACGGTCTACGAGCAGTACTTC. Its protein is CASSQVATVYEQYF.

The chain couples TRBV30 to TRBJ1-1; D is undetermined. Deletions cut 1 base from V and 2 bases from J, with 23 bases between. Germline V gives CDR1 GTSNPN, CDR2 SVGIG (reference sequence). CDR3 size: 18 residues. CDR3 amino acids: CAWSGFEPAGRSNTEAFF. The DNA of the CDR3 is TGTGCCTGGAGTGGCTTCGAACCGGCGGGCAGAAGTAACACTGAAGCTTTCTTT.

The rearrangement links TRBV14 to TRBJ2-7, with D perhaps being TRBD1 or TRBD2 (5 bases each). CDR1 and CDR2 from the germline V gene are SGHDN and FVKESK. The CDR3 consists of 13 residues. Trimming shortened V by 1 base and J by 7 bases, and 11 bases separated the two germline ends. The CDR3 DNA reads as TGTGCCAGCAGCCAAGGGGTCTGGGGGGAGCAGTACTTC. This translates into CASSQGVWGEQYF.

The chain recombines TRBV29-1 with TRBJ2-7; no firm D call. Per germline, CDR1 SQVTM and CDR2 ANQGSEA. The CDR3 runs to 13 residues. Trimming pared 4 bases from V and 3 bases from J, leaving 13 bases between. In DNA, the CDR3 is TGCAGCGTTGTCCTGCCAGGAAACTACGAGCAGTACTTC. It yields the protein CSVVLPGNYEQYF.

Worth noting for this clone: Other DNA sequences from this sample encode an identical CDR3 as well. V is TRBV7-6 and J is TRBJ2-7, with TRBD1 matching 7 bases. Trimming removed 1 base from V and 6 bases from J; junction bases left unmatched: 3. CDR3 length: 13 residues. From germline, CDR1 is SGHVS and CDR2 FNYEAQ. The DNA of the CDR3 is TGTGCCAGCAGCTTAGGACAGGGTGGCGAGCAGTACTTC. This codes for CASSLGQGGEQYF.

This clone is a singleton in its sample. This chain connects TRBV29-1 to TRBJ1-1; tentative D call: TRBD1 (5 bases). Trimming took 1 base from V and 1 from J, leaving 10 bases between them. The CDR3 is made up of 14 amino acids. Germline loops: CDR1 SQVTM, CDR2 ANQGSEA. The CDR3 DNA follows: TGCAGCGTTGAAGGGCAGGGCAAGAACACTGAAGCTTTCTTT. It specifies CSVEGQGKNTEAFF.

CDR3 bases: TGTGCCAGCAGTGGCGGGACAGGGTGGGATCAGCCCCAGCATTTT. This sequence encodes CASSGGTGWDQPQHF. The rearrangement links TRBV6-1 to TRBJ1-5; 9 bases line up with TRBD1. Trimming took 4 bases from V and 5 from J; bases not matched to a gene: 6. The CDR3 is made up of 15 amino acids. Looked up from germline, CDR1 is MNHNS and CDR2 is SASEGT.